This T cell receptor (beta chain) was observed in a study of T and B cells in COVID-19 patients. Across the study: Recovered patients mostly had mild to moderate COVID-19 managed as outpatients. Critical illness requiring mechanical ventilation or extracorporeal membrane oxygenation affected 12 of 20 active-infection patients.

Germline assignment: CDR1 SGHDT and CDR2 YYEEEE. This CDR3 contains 16 residues. Each TRB amplification used roughly 220-550 ng of genomic DNA from blood. Multiplex PCR with BIOMED2 TRB-A/B primer pools amplified TRB rearrangements. TCRdb independently ran MiXCR on the multiplex PCR reads; one entry per CDR3 protein. Among about 11,000 distinct CDR3 sequences listed, approximately 35% were seen once. Turning to this clonotype: One junction end does not reproduce the germline sequence, and a read error may be involved.

Input material: blood. This sequence originates from a human donor with active COVID-19. V and J are TRBV5-6 and TRBJ2-2; 9 nucleotides align to TRBD2. CDR3 sequence (DNA): TGCGCCAGCAGCCCGCGGGGGGGCGGTGTGACCGGGGAGCTGTTTTTT. Translation gives CASSPRGGGVTGELFF. Supplemented by reference TRBV5-6 and TRBJ2-2, the full variable domain reads DAGVTQSPTHLIKTRGQQVTLRCSPKSGHDTVSWYQQALGQGPQFIFQYYEEEERQRGNFPDRFSGHQFPNYSSELNVNALLLGDSALYLCASSPRGGGVTGELFFGEGSRLTVL.